This T cell receptor beta chain was found in a study of T-cell reconstitution after alpha-beta-depleted transplantation in children. Trimming removed 10 bases from V and 4 bases from J; junction bases left unmatched: 7. The length of the CDR3 is 14 residues. Germline CDR1 SGHTA, CDR2 FQGNSA. The library targeted TCRbeta and was prepared with unique molecular identifiers. TCRdb redid the calling of the PCR reads with MiXCR, one entry per CDR3 protein. The profile shows fewer than 750,000 distinct CDR3 sequences, roughly 24% of them singletons. In its sample, this clonotype was seen a few times. The origin of this receptor is a boy under two years old who had a stem cell transplant for acute myeloid leukemia, so the T cells may come from the graft donor. V gene TRBV7-2 combines with J gene TRBJ2-1, with 10 bases matching TRBD2. The material sequenced was PBMCs, mostly from graft donor cells, taken 360 days after TCRalphabeta/CD19-depleted stem cell transplant. The CDR3 reads CATLPGLAYNEQFF. The CDR3 DNA is TGTGCCACCCTTCCGGGACTAGCGTACAATGAGCAGTTCTTC.